This T cell receptor beta chain was documented in a study of T cell responses to AZD1222 COVID-19 vaccine. Study-wide points: Donors were chiefly white British, with a greater number of females, and clonal diversity was perhaps underestimated.

Of note for this clone: The antigen is not known.

The table came from immunoSEQ multiplex PCR; TCRdb's copy has only in-frame clones and leaves some out. The repertoire holds around 160,000 clones, with roughly 89% as singletons. This receptor was taken from an adult in good health. The sample in question was peripheral blood, obtained on day 0 of AZD1222 vaccination.

The CDR3 here is CASTSGWRTEAFF. DNA of the CDR3: TGTGCCAGTACATCAGGGTGGCGCACTGAAGCTTTCTTT. The chain has TRBV19 and TRBJ1-1, with a possible D match to TRBD1 (5 bases). The germline V and J ends were trimmed by 7 bases and 4 bases, with 13 bases remaining between them. The CDR3 is made up of 13 amino acids. Germline-derived CDR1 and CDR2 are LNHDA and SQIVND (reference sequence).